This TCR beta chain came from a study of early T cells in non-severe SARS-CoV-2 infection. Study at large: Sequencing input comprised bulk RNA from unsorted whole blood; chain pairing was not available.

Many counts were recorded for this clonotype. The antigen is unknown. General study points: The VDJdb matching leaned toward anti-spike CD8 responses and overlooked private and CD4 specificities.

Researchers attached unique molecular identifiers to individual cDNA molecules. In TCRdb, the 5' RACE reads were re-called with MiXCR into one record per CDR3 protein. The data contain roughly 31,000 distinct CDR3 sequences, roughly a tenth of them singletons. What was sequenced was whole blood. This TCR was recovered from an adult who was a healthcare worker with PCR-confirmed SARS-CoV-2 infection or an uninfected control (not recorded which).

The CDR3 coding sequence is TGTGCCAGCAGTAACCAGGGTGGTGGCTACACCTTC. Translating gives CASSNQGGGYTF. V and J are TRBV6-6 and TRBJ1-2, with a weak D call TRBD1 (5 bases). V was clipped by 5 bases and J by 7 bases, with 11 bases between them. The germline V gene has CDR1 MNHNY and CDR2 SVGAGI (reference sequence). CDR3 length: 12 residues.